This T cell receptor (beta chain) was captured in a study of human T cells and chemical hapten exposure. Overall study context: Sensitization applied 2% DPC to about 2 cm by about 2 cm of upper inner arm skin. The upper back received 0.01% DPC by patch testing, with results read at 6 days. Broader study findings: TCRs exceeding 1 in 1000 frequency stayed unchanged with DPC sensitization.

This clonotype was seen at least ten times. Its cognate antigen is unknown. CDR3 length: 15 amino acids. CDR1 is LGHDT and CDR2 is YNNKEL in the germline V gene (reference sequence). Trimming cost V 4 bases and J 1 base, with 11 bases left between them. Unique molecular identifiers were linked by the library to individual cDNA molecules. TCRdb processed the RACE reads anew with MiXCR; each CDR3 protein has one entry. The sample has approximately 120,000 distinct CDR3 sequences; roughly a tenth are singletons. Time point reported: patch test 2, 6 weeks after DPC sensitization. Treatment: therapeutic diphenylcyclopropenone sensitization with weekly scalp DPC.

The chain combines TRBV3-1 with TRBJ2-4; D is tentatively TRBD1 or TRBD2 (5 bases each). The receptor was isolated from a woman aged 40 to 50 with alopecia areata. Some clones in this sample may be carry-over from other donors' samples. Sequencing was performed on whole blood, taken in connection with sensitization to the hapten diphenylcyclopropenone (DPC). In DNA, the CDR3 is TGTGCCAGCAGCCGGATCGGGGACGCCAAAAACATTCAGTACTTC. The encoded protein is CASSRIGDAKNIQYF. Based on the CDR3 plus reference TRBV3-1 and TRBJ2-4, the full variable domain is DTAVSQTPKYLVTQMGNDKSIKCEQNLGHDTMYWYKQDSKKFLKIMFSYNNKELIINETVPNRFSPKSPDKAHLNLHINSLELGDSAVYFCASSRIGDAKNIQYFGAGTRLSVL.